This T cell receptor beta chain was recovered during a study of Ad26.COV2.S vaccination and SARS-CoV-2 variants. Study-level information: Administration of Ad26.COV2.S was intramuscular, either once or twice 56 days apart.

This CDR3 has 15 amino acids. CDR1 and CDR2 (germline): SGHTA, FQGTGA. V was shortened by 3 bases and J by 2 bases, with 11 bases between the two germline ends. The sample's treatment: some 20 received Ad26.COV2.S at low or high dose, single or two shots; roughly 5 received placebo; per-sample allocation not given. It was on day 63 after the first vaccine or placebo injection that samples were taken. Clones were sequenced by immunoSEQ multiplex PCR, and TCRdb holds only the in-frame ones, with some missing. The profile covers approximately 420,000 clones, with 88% appearing a single time and 3.5% to 4% taken by the ten largest.

This TCR was sampled from a person aged 18-65 years who received the Ad26.COV2.S COVID-19 vaccine or a placebo. The chain recombines TRBV7-3 with TRBJ1-3; D call uncertain. The specimen comprised peripheral blood, sampled in a trial of Ad26.COV2.S vaccine versus placebo. The CDR3 loop reads CASSLDGSTGNTIYF. Here the CDR3 DNA reads TGTGCCAGCAGCTTGGATGGCAGTACTGGAAACACCATATATTTT.